This is a list of T cell receptor beta chains from one sample in a study of high-grade serous ovarian cancer treatment subgroups. Assay: immunoSEQ multiplex PCR; the TCRdb copy retains only in-frame clones and omits some. Of several thousand clones detected, about 63% appear once; the ten largest clones hold more than 14%. The sequenced sample was tumor tissue. The source of these receptors is a human donor with high-grade serous ovarian cancer. CDR3s include the opening cysteine and the closing phenylalanine or tryptophan. D genes are given only for firm matches. Rows may omit the clone size; those that give it use once, few, many or a size class.

d_call: TRBD1
clone_size: few
j_call: TRBJ2-5
v_call: TRBV6-1
cdr3_aa: CASSGRRGPQETQYF
cdr3_nt: TGTGCCAGCAGTGGACGCAGGGGGCCCCAAGAGACCCAGTACTTC

d_call: -
clone_size: few
j_call: TRBJ1-2
v_call: TRBV9
cdr3_aa: CASSVASGPGGYTF
cdr3_nt: TGTGCCAGCAGCGTAGCATCGGGGCCGGGGGGCTACACCTTC

d_call: TRBD2
clone_size: -
j_call: TRBJ2-5
v_call: TRBV4-2
cdr3_aa: CASSQEPSSGGAQETQYF
cdr3_nt: TGTGCCAGCAGCCAAGAGCCCTCTAGCGGGGGGGCCCAAGAGACCCAGTACTTC

d_call: -
clone_size: few
j_call: TRBJ1-1
v_call: TRBV7-9
cdr3_aa: CASSFQLGQPTAFF
cdr3_nt: TGTGCCAGCAGCTTTCAACTCGGACAACCAACGGCTTTCTTT

d_call: -
clone_size: -
j_call: TRBJ2-1
v_call: TRBV4-3
cdr3_aa: CASSQGRGAAEQFF
cdr3_nt: TGCGCCAGCAGCCAAGGGCGAGGGGCTGCTGAGCAGTTCTTC

d_call: -
clone_size: -
j_call: TRBJ1-1
v_call: TRBV6-5
cdr3_aa: CASSYRGGLTEAFF
cdr3_nt: TGTGCCAGCAGTTACCGGGGAGGGCTCACTGAAGCTTTCTTT

d_call: -
clone_size: -
j_call: TRBJ2-5
v_call: TRBV7-6
cdr3_aa: CASSRNVQETQYF
cdr3_nt: TGTGCCAGCAGCCGTAATGTCCAAGAGACCCAGTACTTC

d_call: TRBD1
clone_size: few
j_call: TRBJ1-2
v_call: TRBV28
cdr3_aa: CASSLPDRVGYTF
cdr3_nt: TGTGCCAGCAGTTTGCCCGACAGGGTTGGCTACACCTTC

d_call: TRBD2
clone_size: -
j_call: TRBJ2-1
v_call: TRBV7-9
cdr3_aa: CASSFSGTRIYNEQFF
cdr3_nt: TGTGCCAGCAGCTTTTCCGGGACTAGGATATACAATGAGCAGTTCTTC

d_call: -
clone_size: once
j_call: TRBJ1-4
v_call: TRBV7-9
cdr3_aa: CASSSQALRANEKLFF
cdr3_nt: TGTGCCAGCAGCTCGCAAGCATTACGCGCTAATGAAAAACTGTTTTTT

d_call: -
clone_size: few
j_call: TRBJ1-1
v_call: TRBV6-5
cdr3_aa: CASTPDRTEAFF
cdr3_nt: TGTGCCAGCACTCCCGACAGGACTGAAGCTTTCTTT

d_call: -
clone_size: few
j_call: TRBJ2-3
v_call: TRBV2
cdr3_aa: CASSGGHRTDTQYF
cdr3_nt: TGTGCCAGCAGTGGGGGTCACCGCACAGATACGCAGTATTTT

d_call: -
clone_size: medium-sized
j_call: TRBJ1-5
v_call: TRBV5-5
cdr3_aa: CASSLDGQPQHF
cdr3_nt: TGTGCCAGCAGCTTGGATGGTCAGCCCCAGCATTTT

d_call: TRBD1
clone_size: few
j_call: TRBJ1-1
v_call: TRBV7-6
cdr3_aa: CASSPRQGAGPEAFF
cdr3_nt: TGTGCCAGCAGCCCCAGACAGGGTGCGGGCCCTGAAGCTTTCTTT

d_call: -
clone_size: -
j_call: TRBJ1-4
v_call: TRBV11-2
cdr3_aa: CASSRDGQFNEKLFF
cdr3_nt: TGTGCCAGCAGCCGCGACGGACAGTTTAATGAAAAACTGTTTTTT

d_call: -
clone_size: -
j_call: TRBJ2-1
v_call: TRBV11-1
cdr3_aa: CASSLRGSDEQFF
cdr3_nt: TGTGCCAGCAGCTTACGGGGTTCGGATGAGCAGTTCTTC

d_call: -
clone_size: -
j_call: TRBJ2-2
v_call: TRBV28
cdr3_aa: CASSFRRANTGELFF
cdr3_nt: TGTGCCAGCAGTTTTCGCAGGGCGAACACCGGGGAGCTGTTTTTT

d_call: -
clone_size: -
j_call: TRBJ1-1
v_call: TRBV7-8
cdr3_aa: CASSVSTLNTEAFF
cdr3_nt: TGTGCCAGCAGCGTTTCCACTCTGAACACTGAAGCTTTCTTT

d_call: -
clone_size: few
j_call: TRBJ2-2
v_call: TRBV2
cdr3_aa: CASSVDSTGTGELFF
cdr3_nt: TGTGCCAGCAGTGTTGATAGCACAGGCACCGGGGAGCTGTTTTTT

d_call: -
clone_size: few
j_call: TRBJ1-1
v_call: TRBV7-6
cdr3_aa: CASSLAGGYITEAFF
cdr3_nt: TGTGCCAGCAGCTTAGCGGGGGGATACATCACTGAAGCTTTCTTT

d_call: TRBD1
clone_size: -
j_call: TRBJ2-2
v_call: TRBV7-2
cdr3_aa: CASSLIMGQGAAGELFF
cdr3_nt: TGTGCCAGCAGCCTAATAATGGGACAGGGGGCCGCCGGGGAGCTGTTTTTT

d_call: -
clone_size: once
j_call: TRBJ2-6
v_call: TRBV9
cdr3_aa: CASSVAPSSGANVLTF
cdr3_nt: TGTGCCAGCAGCGTAGCTCCAAGCTCTGGGGCCAACGTCCTGACTTTC

d_call: -
clone_size: once
j_call: TRBJ2-5
v_call: TRBV7-2
cdr3_aa: CASSLVRGGTQETQYF
cdr3_nt: TGTGCCAGCAGCTTAGTTAGAGGGGGGACCCAAGAGACCCAGTACTTC

d_call: -
clone_size: -
j_call: TRBJ2-1
v_call: TRBV7-3
cdr3_aa: CASSPSPYEYNEQFF
cdr3_nt: TGTGCCAGCAGCCCTAGCCCCTACGAGTACAATGAGCAGTTCTTC

d_call: TRBD1
clone_size: -
j_call: TRBJ2-2
v_call: TRBV27
cdr3_aa: CASSYSRDSHTGELFF
cdr3_nt: TGTGCCAGCAGTTATAGCCGGGACAGCCACACCGGGGAGCTGTTTTTT

d_call: -
clone_size: -
j_call: TRBJ1-1
v_call: TRBV27
cdr3_aa: CASSSVGPNTEAFF
cdr3_nt: TGTGCCAGCAGTTCCGTCGGCCCGAACACTGAAGCTTTCTTT

d_call: TRBD1
clone_size: -
j_call: TRBJ1-2
v_call: TRBV7-9
cdr3_aa: CASSVTGAGYTF
cdr3_nt: TGTGCCAGCAGCGTAACAGGGGCCGGCTACACCTTC

d_call: TRBD1
clone_size: -
j_call: TRBJ1-5
v_call: TRBV15
cdr3_aa: CATSRAPGQGAQGNQPQHF
cdr3_nt: TGTGCCACCAGCAGGGCTCCGGGACAGGGGGCGCAGGGCAATCAGCCCCAGCATTTT

d_call: TRBD1
clone_size: once
j_call: TRBJ1-2
v_call: TRBV5-4
cdr3_aa: CASSLWDRGGSNYGYTF
cdr3_nt: TGTGCCAGCAGCTTGTGGGACAGGGGAGGAAGTAACTATGGCTACACCTTC

d_call: TRBD1
clone_size: -
j_call: TRBJ1-2
v_call: TRBV5-1
cdr3_aa: CASSFGDRVLYGYTF
cdr3_nt: TGCGCCAGCAGCTTCGGGGACAGGGTGCTCTATGGCTACACCTTC

d_call: -
clone_size: -
j_call: TRBJ2-7
v_call: TRBV9
cdr3_aa: CASSVGGEQYF
cdr3_nt: TGTGCCAGCAGCGTAGGGGGGGAGCAGTACTTC

d_call: -
clone_size: -
j_call: TRBJ1-2
v_call: TRBV30
cdr3_aa: CAWSIQTGTYTF
cdr3_nt: TGTGCCTGGAGTATCCAGACAGGTACCTACACCTTC

d_call: TRBD2
clone_size: -
j_call: TRBJ2-3
v_call: TRBV6-1
cdr3_aa: CASSEASGEGTDTQYF
cdr3_nt: TGTGCCAGCAGTGAGGCTAGCGGGGAAGGCACAGATACGCAGTATTTT

d_call: -
clone_size: -
j_call: TRBJ2-2
v_call: TRBV29-1
cdr3_aa: CSVEQGQNTGELFF
cdr3_nt: TGCAGCGTTGAACAGGGACAGAACACCGGGGAGCTGTTTTTT

d_call: TRBD2
clone_size: -
j_call: TRBJ2-7
v_call: TRBV15
cdr3_aa: CATSRGTSGSYEQYF
cdr3_nt: TGTGCCACCAGCAGGGGGACTAGCGGATCCTACGAGCAGTACTTC

d_call: TRBD1
clone_size: -
j_call: TRBJ1-1
v_call: TRBV7-9
cdr3_aa: CASSSTGGDTEAFF
cdr3_nt: TGTGCCAGCAGCTCCACAGGGGGGGACACTGAAGCTTTCTTT

d_call: -
clone_size: -
j_call: TRBJ1-2
v_call: TRBV11-2
cdr3_aa: CASSLMVFGYGYTF
cdr3_nt: TGTGCCAGCAGCTTAATGGTGTTTGGCTATGGCTACACCTTC

d_call: TRBD1
clone_size: -
j_call: TRBJ1-1
v_call: TRBV7-2
cdr3_aa: CASSLVAGVGTDIGPFF
cdr3_nt: TGTGCCAGCAGCTTAGTGGCTGGAGTCGGGACAGACATTGGCCCTTTCTTT

d_call: -
clone_size: -
j_call: TRBJ1-1
v_call: TRBV15
cdr3_aa: CATSTGIGGTEAFF
cdr3_nt: TGTGCCACCAGCACAGGGATCGGGGGCACTGAAGCTTTCTTT

d_call: -
clone_size: -
j_call: TRBJ1-4
v_call: TRBV7-8
cdr3_aa: CASSPSLTATTNEKLFF
cdr3_nt: TGTGCCAGCAGCCCCTCACTGACGGCGACAACTAATGAAAAACTGTTTTTT

d_call: -
clone_size: -
j_call: TRBJ1-4
v_call: TRBV5-1
cdr3_aa: CASSPLSTNEKLFF
cdr3_nt: TGCGCCAGCAGCCCGCTATCAACTAATGAAAAACTGTTTTTT